These T cell receptor beta chains were read from a single sample in a study of T-cell memory formation after mild COVID-19. TCRdb reanalysed the 5' RACE reads using MiXCR and keeps one entry per CDR3 protein. This sample has 190,000 or so distinct CDR3 sequences, with 27% found just once. Sequences were obtained from PBMCs or a T cell subset sorted from them (not recorded which). These receptors came from an adult woman who had mild COVID-19 (a few samples of this study predate the infection). Cell type and time point are not known. CDR3s include the opening cysteine and the closing phenylalanine or tryptophan. A D gene is named only where the DNA matches it firmly. Expanded clones are given a class, and other clones once, few, many or no size at all.

cdr3_nt,cdr3_aa,j_call,d_call,v_call,clone_size
TGCAGTGCTAGGGGGACTAGCGCCACGGAGACCCAGTACTTC,CSARGTSATETQYF,TRBJ2-5,TRBD2,TRBV20-1,-
TGTGCCAGCAGCCAAGATCTTAAGGGGCTGAACACTGAAGCTTTCTTT,CASSQDLKGLNTEAFF,TRBJ1-1,-,TRBV4-2,-
TGTGCCAGCAGCGTCGGACTAGCGGGAGCGGGCGAGCAGTACTTC,CASSVGLAGAGEQYF,TRBJ2-7,TRBD2,TRBV9,-
TGTGCCACCAGCAGAGAGGGGTGGGGGAAAGAGCAGTACTTC,CATSREGWGKEQYF,TRBJ2-7,-,TRBV15,few
TGTGCCAGCAGGGGGCCGGTCTCCTACAATGAGCAGTTCTTC,CASRGPVSYNEQFF,TRBJ2-1,-,TRBV25-1,many
TGCGCCAGCAGCATATCAGGGGTCCAAGAGACCCAGTACTTC,CASSISGVQETQYF,TRBJ2-5,-,TRBV5-1,-
TGTGCCAGCAGTTCACCGAGACTAGCGGGGGGGCAGTACAATGAGCAGTTCTTC,CASSSPRLAGGQYNEQFF,TRBJ2-1,TRBD2,TRBV12-3/TRBV12-4,few
TGTGCCAGCAGTTACTCCCGGACTAGCGGGAGGGACGAGCAGTACTTC,CASSYSRTSGRDEQYF,TRBJ2-7,TRBD2,TRBV6-2/TRBV6-3,-
TGTGCCAGCAGCACAAACAGAGCAGATACGCAGTATTTT,CASSTNRADTQYF,TRBJ2-3,-,TRBV2,few
TGTGCCACCAGCAGAACTACAGGGGGCTTAGAGACCCAGTACTTC,CATSRTTGGLETQYF,TRBJ2-5,TRBD1,TRBV15,-
TGCGCCAGCAGCCAAGTGGGACTGCCTGGGACCCAGTACTTC,CASSQVGLPGTQYF,TRBJ2-5,-,TRBV4-1,-
TGTGCCAGCAGCCGGGCCCCGGGACAGGGGCTCTACGAGCAGTACTTC,CASSRAPGQGLYEQYF,TRBJ2-7,TRBD1,TRBV6-5,few
TGTGCCAGCAGCTTGGGTCCCCTCAGCTCCTACAATGAGCAGTTCTTC,CASSLGPLSSYNEQFF,TRBJ2-1,-,TRBV7-8,-
TGTGCCAGCAGCCAAGTGGGGATAGAGCAGTTCTTC,CASSQVGIEQFF,TRBJ2-1,-,TRBV14,-
TGCAGTGCTAGAGATAGACGGAGTCAAGAGACCCAGTACTTC,CSARDRRSQETQYF,TRBJ2-5,-,TRBV20-1,few
TGTGCCAGCAGCTCCGCCCGCGAGCAGTACTTC,CASSSAREQYF,TRBJ2-7,-,TRBV6-2/TRBV6-3,-
TGTGCCAGTAGCACGGGGGCTTTCCGTAACTATGGCTACACCTTC,CASSTGAFRNYGYTF,TRBJ1-2,-,TRBV19,-
TGTGCCACCAGCAGACAGGCAGGGGACTATGGCTACACCTTC,CATSRQAGDYGYTF,TRBJ1-2,-,TRBV15,few
TGTGCCAGCAGGGCACTAGCGGGGGGGCCGGGGCAAGAGACCCAGTACTTC,CASRALAGGPGQETQYF,TRBJ2-5,TRBD2,TRBV11-2,-
TGTGCCAGCAGCTTAGAGTGGGGGGTATTTGGAGATACGCAGTATTTT,CASSLEWGVFGDTQYF,TRBJ2-3,-,TRBV11-2,-
TGTGCCTGTAGTCGGTTCCTGAACACTGAAGCTTTCTTT,CACSRFLNTEAFF,TRBJ1-1,-,TRBV30,few
TGTGCCAGCTCCCCGTCGGACAGGTCACCCCTCCACTTT,CASSPSDRSPLHF,TRBJ1-6,TRBD1,TRBV18,-
TGTGCCAGCAGTTACGGGGGAATGGCCAAAAACATTCAGTACTTC,CASSYGGMAKNIQYF,TRBJ2-4,-,TRBV6-5,-
TGTGCCAGCTCACCCCGTGGGGTTGGGTCTTACGAGCAGTACTTC,CASSPRGVGSYEQYF,TRBJ2-7,-,TRBV18,-
TGTGCCAGCAGCCGATTACTCGGGCCACACTCCTCCTACAATGAGCAGTTCTTC,CASSRLLGPHSSYNEQFF,TRBJ2-1,-,TRBV7-6,-
TGTGCCAGCTCACCAGCTTTTTTTGGCTACACCTTC,CASSPAFFGYTF,TRBJ1-2,-,TRBV18,-
TGTGCCAGCAGACCCGACAGGGGGATCCCTGAAGCTTTCTTT,CASRPDRGIPEAFF,TRBJ1-1,TRBD1,TRBV11-1,few
TGCAGCGTTGGGACAGGGATGACAGATACGCAGTATTTT,CSVGTGMTDTQYF,TRBJ2-3,TRBD1,TRBV29-1,-
TGTGCCAGCAGCTTAGGCGGGTTAAACATTCAGTACTTC,CASSLGGLNIQYF,TRBJ2-4,-,TRBV7-2,few
TGTGCCAGCTCACCTCTGATCGGACAGGGCGGGGGCTACACCTTC,CASSPLIGQGGGYTF,TRBJ1-2,TRBD1,TRBV18,-
TGTGCCAGCAGTCCCCAGACGGTCTCCTACGAGCAGTACTTC,CASSPQTVSYEQYF,TRBJ2-7,-,TRBV12-3/TRBV12-4,few
TGTGCCAGCAGTTTGCGGGACAGGGTACATGAGCAGTTCTTC,CASSLRDRVHEQFF,TRBJ2-1,TRBD1,TRBV5-4,-
TGTGCCAGCAGTGGGCGAGCTAACTATGGCTACACCTTC,CASSGRANYGYTF,TRBJ1-2,-,TRBV12-3/TRBV12-4,-
TGCGCCAGCAGCCCCGACTGGGGCTCCCTCGAGATTGAGCAGTACTTC,CASSPDWGSLEIEQYF,TRBJ2-7,-,TRBV5-1,-
TGTGCCTGGGGACTGATGGCCCGAAACACCATATATTTT,CAWGLMARNTIYF,TRBJ1-3,-,TRBV30,-
TGTGCCAGCAGCCCGCCGGGACTAGCGTTACCCTACGAGCAGTACTTC,CASSPPGLALPYEQYF,TRBJ2-7,TRBD2,TRBV6-2/TRBV6-3,few
TGTGCCAGCAGTTTGTCTAACTTGAACACTGAAGCTTTCTTT,CASSLSNLNTEAFF,TRBJ1-1,-,TRBV12-3/TRBV12-4,few
TGTGCCAGCAGCTCTACTAGCGGAGAGGACTACTACAATGAGCAGTTCTTC,CASSSTSGEDYYNEQFF,TRBJ2-1,TRBD2,TRBV7-9,few
TGCAGTGCTAGAATTGCCGGGACAGGGTACACTGAAGCTTTCTTT,CSARIAGTGYTEAFF,TRBJ1-1,TRBD1,TRBV20-1,-
TGTGCCAGCAGCCCGAGGACAGCCATGAACACTGAAGCTTTCTTT,CASSPRTAMNTEAFF,TRBJ1-1,-,TRBV7-2,few
TGTGCCAGCAGCTTAGCCCCGATTGCTAACTATGGCTACACCTTC,CASSLAPIANYGYTF,TRBJ1-2,-,TRBV7-9,-
TGTGCCAGCAGCCTGCTCCCGAACACCGGGGAGCTGTTTTTT,CASSLLPNTGELFF,TRBJ2-2,-,TRBV12-3/TRBV12-4,-
TGTGCCAGCAGCCAAGAAGCTAGCGGGGTTGAGACCCAGTACTTC,CASSQEASGVETQYF,TRBJ2-5,TRBD2,TRBV4-2,-
TGTGCCAGCAGTTTATTATTGCAGGGGCAGCCTAATCAGCCCCAGCATTTT,CASSLLLQGQPNQPQHF,TRBJ1-5,-,TRBV27,few
TGTGCCAGCAGTTTACTGTTACGGGACAACTATGGCTACACCTTC,CASSLLLRDNYGYTF,TRBJ1-2,-,TRBV28,few
TGTGCCAGCAGCTTAGGGGCGAGGCCTGAGACCCAGTACTTC,CASSLGARPETQYF,TRBJ2-5,-,TRBV7-2,-
TGTGCCACCAGTGGTTTGGGACAGGGGGCGCGGAATGAGCAGTTCTTC,CATSGLGQGARNEQFF,TRBJ2-1,TRBD1,TRBV24-1,-
TGTGCCAGCAATCCGACAGGGACCGGGGCTGAAGCTTTCTTT,CASNPTGTGAEAFF,TRBJ1-1,TRBD1,TRBV12-3/TRBV12-4,-
TGTGCCAGCAGCCTCACTAGCGGGGGAGCCTACAATGAGCAGTTCTTC,CASSLTSGGAYNEQFF,TRBJ2-1,TRBD2,TRBV7-8,-
TGTGCCAGCAGCTTGCAACTAGCGGGGGGGAATCAAGAGACCCAGTACTTC,CASSLQLAGGNQETQYF,TRBJ2-5,TRBD2,TRBV5-5,-
TGTGCCAGCAGTCCCCACGGGTTGTCCTACAATGAGCAGTTCTTC,CASSPHGLSYNEQFF,TRBJ2-1,-,TRBV12-3/TRBV12-4,many
TGTGCCAGCAGTGTACTAGCGGGGGCCACCGGGGAGCTGTTTTTT,CASSVLAGATGELFF,TRBJ2-2,TRBD2,TRBV6-4,-
TGTGCCAGCAGCTCCGGGACTAGCGGGGCCTACGAGCAGTACTTC,CASSSGTSGAYEQYF,TRBJ2-7,TRBD2,TRBV7-9,-